What follows describes a single T cell receptor beta chain. These data originate in a study of blood T cell repertoires in COVID-19. Study background: From the United States, Italy and Spain came samples of acute and convalescent COVID-19. Nucleic acid was either cDNA or gDNA, and it came from T cells, B-cell-depleted T cells, or PBMCs.

Original processing notes: Estimation of nucleated cell counts relied on the amplification of reference gene primers. Assay: immunoSEQ multiplex PCR; the TCRdb copy retains only in-frame clones and omits some. V and J calls and clone size follow that table, whereas D and trimming were derived from the DNA. The sample includes about 140,000 clones, 77% of them seen just once. From germline, CDR1 is SGHTS and CDR2 YDEGEE. V was clipped by 4 bases and J by 8 bases; unmatched bases: 13. The CDR3 has 16 residues. The sequenced sample was peripheral blood. The receptor's source is a woman aged 45-65 years with active or convalescent COVID-19. The chain uses TRBV5-8 and TRBJ2-7; 12 bases map to TRBD2. CDR3: CASSQILAGGTGKQYF. The CDR3 region has the DNA TGTGCCAGCAGCCAAATACTAGCGGGAGGCACCGGGAAGCAGTACTTC. Together with reference TRBV5-8 and TRBJ2-7, the CDR3 gives the full variable domain: EAGVTQSPTHLIKTRGQQATLRCSPISGHTSVYWYQQALGLGLQFLLWYDEGEERNRGNFPPRFSGRQFPNYSSELNVNALELEDSALYLCASSQILAGGTGKQYFGPGTRLTVT.